The 3 T cell receptor beta chains below all came from one sample that was sequenced in a study of vaccination effects on CD4 cells after COVID-19. Viral peptide pools were used in the ViraFEST assay to expand antigen-specific CD4+ T cells, and sequencing came afterward. Following a roughly eleven-day culture, CD4+ T cells were purified. Two doses of either BNT162b2 or mRNA-1273 were given to each participant. These receptors are not linked to any known antigen. The data were produced by immunoSEQ multiplex PCR, yet TCRdb's version contains in-frame clones alone and is incomplete. The data show more than 25,000 clones, with 65% to 90% seen just once and 5.5% to 7.5% held by the top ten. Material: CD4+ T cells from PBMCs cultured with SARS-CoV-2 spike peptides, obtained after COVID-19 vaccination. The receptor set was obtained from a human donor who received a COVID-19 vaccine. Some clones in this sample may be carry-over from other donors' samples.

The chain uses TRBV7-3 and TRBJ1-2; possibly TRBD1 for D (5 bases). Germline V gives CDR1 SGHTA, CDR2 FQGTGA. The CDR3 totals 12 residues. V lost 5 bases and J 4 bases, leaving 8 bases between the germline ends. For the CDR3, the DNA is TGTGCCAGCAGCCGGGACGGCTATGGCTACACCTTC. Translation gives CASSRDGYGYTF.

The chain recombines TRBV18 with TRBJ2-5; D is undetermined. Trimming stripped 0 bases from V and 6 bases from J, with 11 bases between. Per the germline V gene, CDR1 is KGHSH and CDR2 is LQKENI. This CDR3 is built from 14 residues. The CDR3 coding sequence is TGTGCCAGCTCACCACCCGCAAGGGTCCAGACCCAGTACTTC. Translation: CASSPPARVQTQYF.

V and J are TRBV7-3 and TRBJ2-5; TRBD2 agrees at 11 bases. CDR1 is SGHTA and CDR2 is FQGTGA in the germline V gene. V lost 5 bases and J lost 4; bases outside the gene matches: 9. This CDR3 comprises 16 residues. The DNA of the CDR3 is TGTGCCAGCAGCCAGCGGGACGGACTAGCGGGAGAGACCCAGTACTTC. This codes for CASSQRDGLAGETQYF.